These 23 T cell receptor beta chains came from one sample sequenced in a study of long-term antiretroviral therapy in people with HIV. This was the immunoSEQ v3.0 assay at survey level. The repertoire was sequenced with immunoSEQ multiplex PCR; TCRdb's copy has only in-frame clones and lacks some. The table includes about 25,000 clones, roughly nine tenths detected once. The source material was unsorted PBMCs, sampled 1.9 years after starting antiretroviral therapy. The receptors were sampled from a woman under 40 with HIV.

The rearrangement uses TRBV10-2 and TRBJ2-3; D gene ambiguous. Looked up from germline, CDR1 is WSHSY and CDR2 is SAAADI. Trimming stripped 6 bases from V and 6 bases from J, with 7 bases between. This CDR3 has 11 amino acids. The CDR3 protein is CASSAADTQYF. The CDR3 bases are TGCGCCAGCAGCGCGGCGGATACGCAGTATTTT.

The CDR3 reads CSVGQHSGNTIYF. DNA of the CDR3: TGCAGCGTAGGACAACACTCTGGAAACACCATATATTTT. This chain uses TRBV29-1 with TRBJ1-3; possible D gene TRBD1, 5 bases. This CDR3 contains 13 residues. Trimming left V 6 bases short and J 0 bases short, with 9 bases between. Germline-derived CDR1 and CDR2 are SQVTM and ANQGSEA.

CDR3 region: CASSLRGGFTDTQYF. The CDR3 nucleotides are TGTGCCAGCAGCTTACGGGGGGGGTTCACAGATACGCAGTATTTT. The gene calls are TRBV7-2 and TRBJ2-3; TRBD2 agrees at 8 bases. Trimming removed 2 bases from V and 2 bases from J; junction bases left unmatched: 3. CDR1 SGHTA and CDR2 FQGNSA come from the germline V gene. The CDR3 totals 15 residues.

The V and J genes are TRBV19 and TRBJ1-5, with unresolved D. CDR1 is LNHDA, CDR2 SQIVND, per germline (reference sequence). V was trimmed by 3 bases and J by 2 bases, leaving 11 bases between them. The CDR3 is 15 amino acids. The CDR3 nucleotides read TGTGCCAGTAGTATTCGAGGGCTAGGCAATCAGCCCCAGCATTTT. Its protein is CASSIRGLGNQPQHF.

The CDR3 sequence: CASSYSERNTEAFF. In DNA form, the CDR3 reads TGTGCCAGCAGTTACTCGGAGCGGAACACTGAAGCTTTCTTT. This chain uses TRBV6-6 with TRBJ1-1; unclear D gene. The CDR3 is 14 amino acids. Trimming stripped 0 bases from V and 1 base from J, with 6 bases between. Germline lookup yields CDR1 MNHNY and CDR2 SVGAGI (reference sequence).

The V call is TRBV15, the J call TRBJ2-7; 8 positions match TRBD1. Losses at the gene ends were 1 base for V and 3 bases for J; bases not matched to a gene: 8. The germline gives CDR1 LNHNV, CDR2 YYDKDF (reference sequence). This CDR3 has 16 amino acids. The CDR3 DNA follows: TGTGCCACCAGCAGAGGGACGGGACAGGCATACTACGAGCAGTACTTC. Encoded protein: CATSRGTGQAYYEQYF.

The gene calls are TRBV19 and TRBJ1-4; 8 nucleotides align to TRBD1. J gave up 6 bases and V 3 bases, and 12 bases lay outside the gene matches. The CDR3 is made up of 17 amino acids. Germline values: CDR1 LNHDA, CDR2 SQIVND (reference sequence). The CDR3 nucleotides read TGTGCCAGTAGTATCCGGGACAGGCCGCCGGGGGATGAAAAACTGTTTTTT. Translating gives CASSIRDRPPGDEKLFF. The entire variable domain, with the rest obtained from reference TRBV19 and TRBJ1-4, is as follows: DGGITQSPKYLFRKEGQNVTLSCEQNLNHDAMYWYRQDPGQGLRLIYYSQIVNDFQKGDIAEGYSVSREKKESFPLTVTSAQKNPTAFYLCASSIRDRPPGDEKLFFGSGTQLSVL.

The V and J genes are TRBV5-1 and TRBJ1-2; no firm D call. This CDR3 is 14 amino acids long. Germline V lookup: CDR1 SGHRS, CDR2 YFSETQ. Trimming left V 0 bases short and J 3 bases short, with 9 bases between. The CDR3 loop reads CASSLGGGDYGYTF. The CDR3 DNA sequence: TGCGCCAGCAGCTTGGGTGGCGGGGACTATGGCTACACCTTC.

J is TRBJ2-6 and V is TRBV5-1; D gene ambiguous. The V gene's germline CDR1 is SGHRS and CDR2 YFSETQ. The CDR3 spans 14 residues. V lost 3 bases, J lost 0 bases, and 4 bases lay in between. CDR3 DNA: TGCGCCAGCAGCTCCAACTCTGGGGCCAACGTCCTGACTTTC. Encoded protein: CASSSNSGANVLTF.

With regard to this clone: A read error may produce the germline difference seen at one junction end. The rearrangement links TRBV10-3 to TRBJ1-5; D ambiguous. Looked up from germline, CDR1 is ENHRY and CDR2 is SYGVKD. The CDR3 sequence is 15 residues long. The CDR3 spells CAISESNGGNQPQHF. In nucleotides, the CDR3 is TGTGCCATCAGTGAGTCCAACGGAGGCAATCAACCCCAGCATTTT.

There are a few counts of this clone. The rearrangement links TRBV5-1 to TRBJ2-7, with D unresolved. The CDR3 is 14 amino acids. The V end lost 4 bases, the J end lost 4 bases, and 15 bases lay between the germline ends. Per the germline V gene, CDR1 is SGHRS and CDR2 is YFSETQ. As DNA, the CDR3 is TGCGCCAGCAGCCCCCTCGGCTTTTCTTACGAGCAGTACGTC. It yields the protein CASSPLGFSYEQYV.

CDR3 coding DNA: TGTGCCAGCAGCTTAACAGCGACAGGAGCAGATACGCAGTATTTT. Translation: CASSLTATGADTQYF. The genes are TRBV7-3 and TRBJ2-3, with TRBD1 as a possible D gene (6 bases). This CDR3 has 15 residues. Trimming pared 0 bases from V and 4 bases from J, leaving 11 bases between. Germline V gene sequence: CDR1 SGHTA, CDR2 FQGTGA.

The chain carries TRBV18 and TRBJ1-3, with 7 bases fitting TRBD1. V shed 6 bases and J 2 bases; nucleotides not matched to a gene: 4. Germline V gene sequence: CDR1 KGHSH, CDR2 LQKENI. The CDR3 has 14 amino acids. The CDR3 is CASSTGTAGNTIYF. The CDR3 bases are TGTGCCAGCTCTACCGGGACAGCTGGAAACACCATATATTTT. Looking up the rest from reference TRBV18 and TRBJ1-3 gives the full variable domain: NAGVMQNPRHLVRRRGQEARLRCSPMKGHSHVYWYRQLPEEGLKFMVYLQKENIIDESGMPKERFSAEFPKEGPSILRIQQVVRGDSAAYFCASSTGTAGNTIYFGEGSWLTVV.

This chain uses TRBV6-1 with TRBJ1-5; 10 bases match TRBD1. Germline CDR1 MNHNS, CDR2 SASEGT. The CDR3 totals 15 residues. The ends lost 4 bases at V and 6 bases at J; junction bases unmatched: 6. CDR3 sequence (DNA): TGTGCCAGCAGTGTTGAGACAGGGGGCATTCAGCCCCAGCATTTT. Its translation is CASSVETGGIQPQHF.

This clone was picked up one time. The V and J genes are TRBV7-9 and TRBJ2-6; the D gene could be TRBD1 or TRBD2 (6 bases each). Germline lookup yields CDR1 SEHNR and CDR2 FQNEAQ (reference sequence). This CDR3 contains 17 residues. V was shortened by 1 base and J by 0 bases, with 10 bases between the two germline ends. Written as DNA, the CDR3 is TGTGCCAGCAGCTTAGAGGGGGGAGTCTCTGGGGCCAACGTCCTGACTTTC. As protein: CASSLEGGVSGANVLTF.

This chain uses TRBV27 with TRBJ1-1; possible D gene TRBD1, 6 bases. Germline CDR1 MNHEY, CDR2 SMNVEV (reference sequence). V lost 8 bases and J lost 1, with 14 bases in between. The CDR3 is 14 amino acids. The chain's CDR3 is CASRLRGGNTEAFF. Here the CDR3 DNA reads TGTGCCAGCCGTCTTAGGGGGGGGAACACTGAAGCTTTCTTT.

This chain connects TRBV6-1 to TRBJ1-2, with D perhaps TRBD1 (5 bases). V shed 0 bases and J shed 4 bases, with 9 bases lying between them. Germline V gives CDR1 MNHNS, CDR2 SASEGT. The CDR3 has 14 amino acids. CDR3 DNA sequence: TGTGCCAGCAGTGAAGCTGTCAGGGTCTATGGCTACACCTTC. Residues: CASSEAVRVYGYTF.

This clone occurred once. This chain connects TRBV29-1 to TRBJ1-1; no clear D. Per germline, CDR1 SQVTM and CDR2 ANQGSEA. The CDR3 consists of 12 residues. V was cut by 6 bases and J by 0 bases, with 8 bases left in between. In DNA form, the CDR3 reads TGCAGCGTCGTAACAGTGAACACTGAAGCTTTCTTT. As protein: CSVVTVNTEAFF. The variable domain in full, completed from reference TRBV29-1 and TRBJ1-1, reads SAVISQKPSRDICQRGTSLTIQCQVDSQVTMMFWYRQQPGQSLTLIATANQGSEATYESGFVIDKFPISRPNLTFSTLTVSNMSPEDSSIYLCSVVTVNTEAFFGQGTRLTVV.

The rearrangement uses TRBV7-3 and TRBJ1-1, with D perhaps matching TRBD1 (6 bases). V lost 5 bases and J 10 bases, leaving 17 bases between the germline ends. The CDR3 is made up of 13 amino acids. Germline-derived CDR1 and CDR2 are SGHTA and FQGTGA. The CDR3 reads CASSPPSGQGAFF. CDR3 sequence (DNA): TGTGCCAGCAGCCCCCCGTCGGGACAAGGAGCTTTCTTT. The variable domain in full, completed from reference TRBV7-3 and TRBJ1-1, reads GAGVSQTPSNKVTEKGKYVELRCDPISGHTALYWYRQSLGQGPEFLIYFQGTGAADDSGLPNDRFFAVRPEGSVSTLKIQRTERGDSAVYLCASSPPSGQGAFFGQGTRLTVV.

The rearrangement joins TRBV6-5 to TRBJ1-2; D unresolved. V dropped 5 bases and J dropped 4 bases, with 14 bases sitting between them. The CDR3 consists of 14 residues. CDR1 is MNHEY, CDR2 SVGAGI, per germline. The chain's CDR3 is CASSTQDRGYGYTF. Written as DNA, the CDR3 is TGTGCCAGCAGTACCCAGGACCGCGGCTATGGCTACACCTTC.

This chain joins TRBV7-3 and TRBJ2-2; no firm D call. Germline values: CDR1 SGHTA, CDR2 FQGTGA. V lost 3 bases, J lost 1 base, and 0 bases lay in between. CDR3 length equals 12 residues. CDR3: CASSLNTGELFF. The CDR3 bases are TGTGCCAGCAGCTTGAACACCGGGGAGCTGTTTTTT.

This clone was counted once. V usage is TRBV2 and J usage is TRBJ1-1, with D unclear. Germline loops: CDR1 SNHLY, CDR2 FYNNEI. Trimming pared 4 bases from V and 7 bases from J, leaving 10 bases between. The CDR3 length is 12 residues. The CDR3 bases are TGTGCCAGCAGTGTGGAGGGAATTGAAGCTTTCTTT. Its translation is CASSVEGIEAFF. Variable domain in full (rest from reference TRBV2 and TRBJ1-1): EPEVTQTPSHQVTQMGQEVILRCVPISNHLYFYWYRQILGQKVEFLVSFYNNEISEKSEIFDDQFSVERPDGSNFTLKIRSTKLEDSAMYFCASSVEGIEAFFGQGTRLTVV.

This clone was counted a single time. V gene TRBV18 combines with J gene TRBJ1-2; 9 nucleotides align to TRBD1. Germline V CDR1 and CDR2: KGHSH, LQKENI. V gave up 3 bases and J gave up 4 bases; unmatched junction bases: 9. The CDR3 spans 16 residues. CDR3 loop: CASSPGGQGIGYGYTF. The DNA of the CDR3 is TGTGCCAGCTCACCTGGGGGACAGGGAATCGGCTATGGCTACACCTTC.